The rows below give T cell receptor beta chains drawn from one sample of a study of blood T cell repertoires in COVID-19. Libraries were prepared by immunoSEQ multiplex PCR; TCRdb keeps only in-frame clonotypes and omits some of them. The data show 65,000 to 90,000 clones, 79% seen once. What was sequenced was peripheral blood. These receptors were obtained from a man in his sixties with active or convalescent COVID-19. CDR3s include the opening cysteine and the closing phenylalanine or tryptophan. Fields, in order: V gene, CDR3 protein.

V gene: TRBV3-1/TRBV3-2; CDR3 protein: CASSQDPGAANSPLHF
V gene: TRBV5-8; CDR3 protein: CASSLGAAYREETQYF
V gene: TRBV3-1/TRBV3-2; CDR3 protein: CASSQDQASQVYF
V gene: TRBV7-3; CDR3 protein: CASSSAGGPGTGELFF
V gene: TRBV12-3/TRBV12-4; CDR3 protein: CASSLAGTGNFF
V gene: TRBV30; CDR3 protein: CAWSGLAGSTDTQYF
V gene: TRBV4-2; CDR3 protein: CASSQDTGQAMHF
V gene: TRBV6-5; CDR3 protein: CASSYRNQGRNGYTF
V gene: TRBV3-1/TRBV3-2; CDR3 protein: CASGLAGGPAYEQYF
V gene: TRBV10-1; CDR3 protein: CASWTGGFRAGELFF
V gene: TRBV14; CDR3 protein: CASSQLGGNTEAFF
V gene: TRBV4-2; CDR3 protein: CASSQPGHYEQYF
V gene: TRBV11-3; CDR3 protein: CASSLGLAGGQQFF
V gene: TRBV7-5; CDR3 protein: CVRSLRRQGVGTGELFF
V gene: TRBV7-9; CDR3 protein: CASSAWTVQDSPLHF
V gene: TRBV19; CDR3 protein: CASSIAGTGYQPQHF
V gene: TRBV2; CDR3 protein: CASKGQFLSSYEQYF
V gene: TRBV11-2; CDR3 protein: CASSFRGSGVETQYF
V gene: TRBV18; CDR3 protein: CASSPGTGNMDQPQHF
V gene: TRBV18; CDR3 protein: CASSPYSIHEAFF
V gene: TRBV3-1/TRBV3-2; CDR3 protein: CASSQDPSSETGELFF
V gene: TRBV10-2; CDR3 protein: CASRTGSGNTQYF
V gene: TRBV10-1; CDR3 protein: CASKEGQGSQPQHF
V gene: TRBV7-3; CDR3 protein: CASSPRGADNEQFF
V gene: TRBV3-1/TRBV3-2; CDR3 protein: CASSQGLTPNQPQHF
V gene: TRBV7-3; CDR3 protein: CASSSGGYTEAFF
V gene: TRBV7-8; CDR3 protein: CASTDYTGTGNNEQFF
V gene: TRBV9; CDR3 protein: CASSVEQGRGYTF
V gene: TRBV6-5; CDR3 protein: CASNPATGGFGEAFF
V gene: TRBV6-1; CDR3 protein: CASSDWTGRSPLHF
V gene: TRBV9; CDR3 protein: CASSGFGPGTGSKGNEQFF
V gene: TRBV3-1/TRBV3-2; CDR3 protein: CASSQGPRINYGYTF
V gene: TRBV9; CDR3 protein: CASSVGELNTEAFF
V gene: TRBV5-4; CDR3 protein: CASSLDRGFSNGYTF
V gene: TRBV14; CDR3 protein: CASSQDPGQGDNEQFF
V gene: TRBV12-3/TRBV12-4; CDR3 protein: CASSPGGGSPLHF
V gene: TRBV5-1; CDR3 protein: CASSTLGQGTDTQYF
V gene: TRBV7-9; CDR3 protein: CASSLGLTVSF
V gene: TRBV4-2; CDR3 protein: CASSQDLQGFSYEQYF
V gene: TRBV27; CDR3 protein: CASSLAGPGNTIYF
V gene: TRBV3-1/TRBV3-2; CDR3 protein: CASKRTSGGTSYEQYF
V gene: TRBV11-2; CDR3 protein: CASSFQGEVAGELFF
V gene: TRBV2; CDR3 protein: CASSPDREGDYTF
V gene: TRBV5-6; CDR3 protein: CASSLTANTEAFF
V gene: TRBV5-6; CDR3 protein: CASSLGTGGFMNTEAFF
V gene: TRBV28; CDR3 protein: CASSLPGSSEKLFF
V gene: TRBV6-2/TRBV6-3; CDR3 protein: CASSGDNYNEQFF
V gene: TRBV28; CDR3 protein: CASSLGGRGNQPQHF
V gene: TRBV18; CDR3 protein: CASSPPGTASSYEQYF